The sequence of this T cell receptor (beta chain) was determined in a study of vaccination and CD4 T cells after COVID-19 (dated by TCRdb to 2021 to 2024). A note on the overall study: SARS-CoV-2 positivity had been established in the convalescent patients by nasal swab PCR, and mild disease was recorded in under ten of these patients and severe disease in one. Control cultures received a CEFX viral epitope pool as the positive control, an HIV-1 Nef peptide pool as the negative control, or no peptide. Post-vaccine blood samples were collected a median of about 72 days after the second vaccine dose, ranging from about 12 to 241 days. Six males and four females were included in the convalescent cohort, with two Hispanic individuals, seven Caucasians, two Asians and one multiracial person represented. The cultures were stimulated with overlapping spike peptide pools from SARS-CoV-2 and from the common cold coronaviruses HCoV-NL63, HCoV-OC43 and HCoV-229E. Participants received two doses of either the Pfizer-BioNTech BNT162b2 vaccine (n=8) or the Moderna mRNA-1273 vaccine (n=2). In 10 COVID-19 convalescent patients and 4 infection-naive healthy vaccine recipients, the spike-specific CD4+ TCR repertoire before mRNA vaccination was compared with the repertoire after mRNA vaccination. Post-COVID blood samples from convalescent patients were collected a median of about 100 days after diagnosis, with a range of roughly 30 to 170 days. Broader findings and caveats from the paper: In convalescent patients, a median approximately 83% of post-vaccine SARS-CoV-2-reactive clones were detected only after vaccination, and vaccine-specific priming was suggested by this finding. Only a relatively small number of convalescent patients were included in the study, and early timepoints following natural infection were not analyzed. Of the vaccine-specific clones found in convalescent patients, nearly all (304 of 307) were mono-reactive for SARS-CoV-2 spike instead of being cross-reactive with common cold coronaviruses. The median count of SARS-CoV-2-reactive clonotypes went up from around 20 after infection to 35 to 40 after vaccination, although the change was not significant.

What this sample's treatment or condition label stands for: approximately 9-day PBMC culture with coronavirus spike peptide pools or control peptides (ViraFEST assay). To expand antigen-specific T cells with peptide pools and then pick out the expanded clonotypes through TCR sequencing, the study relied on the ViraFEST assay. Positive SARS-CoV-2 PCR tests in the convalescent patients dated from March to December 2020, before Alpha, Beta and Delta variants emerged in the United States. PBMCs were cultured at about 2 million per well in IMDM supplemented with around 5.5% human AB serum and approximately 10 IU/ml IL-2, with approximately 11 ug/ml peptide pools added. On days 3 and 7, half of the culture medium was replaced with fresh IL-2-containing medium. Once the cells had been in culture for less than 12 days, the EasySep CD4+ T cell isolation kit was used to isolate CD4+ T cells by negative selection. Ficoll-Paque Plus gradient centrifugation was used to isolate PBMCs from whole blood, and the isolated PBMCs were then either used fresh or cryopreserved at -140C. Each culture condition was generally run in triplicate wells.

The receptor library was made with PCR. TCR sequencing of DNA from cultured CD4+ T cells used the Oncomine TCR Beta short-read assay at the Johns Hopkins FTIC core. The QIAamp micro DNA kit was used to extract genomic DNA from the cultured CD4+ T cells. The Oncomine TCR Beta libraries from cultured CD4+ T cells were pooled using unique dual indexes and then sequenced on an Illumina iSeq 100. Per the authors' processing: Non-productive sequences were filtered out, and CDR3s that did not start with C, did not end with F or W, or were shorter than 7 amino acids were discarded. Antigen-specific clonotypes were identified using the MANAFEST web application through comparison of peptide-stimulated wells with reference and other culture wells. An FDR below 0.05, an odds ratio above 5, and a productive frequency above 0.1% in at least two of three replicate wells were required for clones to be considered positive. A clonotype was classed as cross-reactive if the clonotype showed significant expansion both in SARS-CoV-2 spike wells and in at least one common cold coronavirus spike condition. CDR3 homology was assessed with Levenshtein distances (stringdist) and unrooted phylogenetic trees (ape) in R version 3.6.1. TCRdb handled the public reads itself, with Q25 trimming in fastp and clone calling in MiXCR, and kept productive beta chains. Entries that share a CDR3 protein sequence are merged under the most common genes and DNA. The V and J calls follow TCRdb's processing rather than the paper's. The sample profile shows more than 10,000 distinct CDR3 sequences; over 40% of them were found once. The ten most abundant clones make up 20% to 25% of the sample.

Clipping removes 3 bases from V and 2 bases from J, with 5 as the unmatched junction base count. There are 15 amino acids in the CDR3, from cysteine to phenylalanine inclusive. Just the 45-base CDR3 DNA is kept, in frame starting at base 1. For CDR1 and CDR2, the germline V gene (reference sequence) lists DFQATT and SNEGSKA. A remark on this clonotype: No cognate antigen has been identified for it. Base quality data are lacking; no much larger clone is found one base away.

Specimen: CD4+ T cells from blood, cultured in vitro. The TCR was taken from a human donor who had recovered from COVID-19. Recombination connected TRBV20-1 to TRBJ2-7; 12 middle bases align to TRBD2. The DNA sequence reads TGCAGTGCTAGCGGAAGACTAGCGGGGGCCTACGAGCAGTACTTC. It encodes CSASGRLAGAYEQYF.